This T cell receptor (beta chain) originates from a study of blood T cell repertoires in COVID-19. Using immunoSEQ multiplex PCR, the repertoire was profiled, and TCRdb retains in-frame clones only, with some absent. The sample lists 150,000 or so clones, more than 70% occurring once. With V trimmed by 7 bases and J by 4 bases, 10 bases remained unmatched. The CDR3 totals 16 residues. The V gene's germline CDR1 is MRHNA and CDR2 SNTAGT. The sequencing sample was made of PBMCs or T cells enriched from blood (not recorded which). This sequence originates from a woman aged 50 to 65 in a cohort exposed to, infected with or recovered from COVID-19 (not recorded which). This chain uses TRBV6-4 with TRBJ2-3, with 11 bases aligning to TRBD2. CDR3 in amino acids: CASKPAGTSGADTQYF. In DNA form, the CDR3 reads TGTGCCAGCAAGCCGGCCGGGACTAGCGGCGCAGATACGCAGTATTTT.